The 26 T cell receptor beta chains given below trace back to one sample, sequenced in a study of Graves' ophthalmopathy and Graves' hyperthyroidism. For repertoire sequencing, the TCR beta CDR3 regions were amplified from RNA transcripts. HTBI primers primed a first-round RT-PCR, and a second-round multiplex PCR followed. TCRdb itself ran the multiplex PCR reads through MiXCR, one entry per CDR3 protein. The sample lists over a million distinct CDR3 sequences, about 36% occurring once. The specimen sequenced was peripheral blood or thyroid tissue (not recorded which). These receptors were collected from an adult man with Graves' hyperthyroidism.

The table lists this clonotype with many counts. V is TRBV4-2 and J is TRBJ1-4; D is undetermined. Trimming took 0 bases from V and 5 from J, leaving 10 bases between them. Germline V gene lookup returns CDR1 LGHNA and CDR2 YNFKEQ. The CDR3 is made up of 15 amino acids. CDR3 protein: CASSQDRAGNEKLFF. Written as DNA, the CDR3 is TGTGCCAGCAGCCAAGATCGTGCCGGGAATGAAAAACTGTTTTTT.

This rearrangement joins TRBV19 to TRBJ2-7; D perhaps matches TRBD1 (6 bases). The CDR3 totals 13 residues. V lost 4 bases to trimming and J lost 5 bases, with 12 bases between them. Germline CDR1 reads LNHDA; CDR2 reads SQIVND (reference sequence). The CDR3: CASSRWTADEQYF. For the CDR3, the DNA is TGTGCCAGTAGTAGGTGGACAGCGGACGAGCAGTACTTC.

In this sample, this clonotype turned up many times. The chain employs TRBV2 and TRBJ2-5; no clear D gene. This CDR3 is built from 15 residues. V was pared by 2 bases and J by 0 bases, with 10 bases between. Germline lookup yields CDR1 SNHLY and CDR2 FYNNEI. CDR3 DNA sequence: TGTGCCAGCAGTGAACCGGGTTGGTACCAAGAGACCCAGTACTTC. Its protein is CASSEPGWYQETQYF.

The chain employs TRBV5-6 and TRBJ2-7; 10 nucleotides agree with TRBD2. The CDR3 runs 17 residues. Germline V gene lookup returns CDR1 SGHDT and CDR2 YYEEEE. V shed 4 bases and J 6 bases; nucleotides not matched to a gene: 16. The CDR3 protein is CASSPVGLAGVLGEQYF. CDR3 bases: TGTGCCAGCAGCCCTGTGGGGCTAGCGGGAGTATTGGGCGAGCAGTACTTC. The full variable domain, with the rest looked up from reference TRBV5-6 and TRBJ2-7, is DAGVTQSPTHLIKTRGQQVTLRCSPKSGHDTVSWYQQALGQGPQFIFQYYEEEERQRGNFPDRFSGHQFPNYSSELNVNALLLGDSALYLCASSPVGLAGVLGEQYFGPGTRLTVT.

Many counts were recorded for this clonotype. The chain links TRBV19 to TRBJ1-6, with 11 bases identical to TRBD1. The CDR3 contains 16 residues. With V trimmed by 3 bases and J by 9 bases, 7 bases remained unmatched. Germline CDR1 reads LNHDA; CDR2 reads SQIVND (reference sequence). The CDR3 spells CASSIGTGTGGSPLHF. CDR3 nucleotides: TGTGCCAGTAGTATCGGTACTGGGACAGGGGGTTCACCCCTCCACTTT.

This clonotype has ten or more counts. This chain links TRBV20-1 with TRBJ2-5; a possible D gene is TRBD2 (5 bases). Germline loops: CDR1 DFQATT, CDR2 SNEGSKA (reference sequence). V lost 6 bases and J lost 1, with 12 bases in between. CDR3 length equals 13 residues. The CDR3 region is CSAPSGTQETQYF. In DNA, the CDR3 is TGCAGTGCCCCGAGCGGAACCCAAGAGACCCAGTACTTC.

This clonotype was recorded a few times. V usage is TRBV11-1 and J usage is TRBJ2-7; perhaps TRBD1 as D (7 bases). The germline gives CDR1 SGHAT, CDR2 FQDESV (reference sequence). The length of the CDR3 is 15 residues. V was trimmed by 3 bases and J by 3 bases, leaving 15 bases between them. This CDR3 is CASSLLEGAYYEQYF. The DNA for the CDR3 is TGTGCCAGCAGCTTGTTGGAGGGGGCCTACTACGAGCAGTACTTC. The variable domain in full, with the rest retrieved from reference TRBV11-1 and TRBJ2-7, is EAEVAQSPRYKITEKSQAVAFWCDPISGHATLYWYRQILGQGPELLVQFQDESVVDDSQLPKDRFSAERLKGVDSTLKIQPAELGDSAMYLCASSLLEGAYYEQYFGPGTRLTVT.

This clonotype was detected a few times. The rearrangement links TRBV4-1 to TRBJ2-7; D is perhaps TRBD1 (6 bases). V gave up 0 bases and J gave up 6 bases, with 15 bases separating them. Germline V gene data show CDR1 as MGHRA and CDR2 as YSYEKL. The CDR3 loop spans 15 amino acids. Here the CDR3 DNA reads TGCGCCAGCAGCCAAGATCCCGGGACATACTCCGAGCAGTACTTC. Protein: CASSQDPGTYSEQYF.

The chain uses TRBV20-1 and TRBJ2-7; D is tentatively TRBD1 or TRBD2 (5 bases each). The CDR3 consists of 16 residues. The V end was cut by 3 bases, the J end by 4 bases, with 22 bases between. Per the germline V gene, CDR1 is DFQATT and CDR2 is SNEGSKA (reference sequence). The CDR3 nucleotides read TGCAGTGCTAGGGAGGCTACGAGGGGAATCGAATACGAGCAGTACTTC. This codes for CSAREATRGIEYEQYF.

The sample holds a few counts of this clonotype. The rearrangement joins TRBV6-5 to TRBJ1-5; the D is unclear. CDR3 size: 15 residues. V lost 5 bases and J lost 4, with 15 bases in between. CDR1 MNHEY and CDR2 SVGAGI come from the germline V gene. The CDR3 spells CASSDKGFLNQPQHF. In DNA, the CDR3 is TGTGCCAGCAGTGATAAAGGTTTCTTGAATCAGCCCCAGCATTTT.

This clonotype occurred once. The gene calls are TRBV7-9 and TRBJ1-4; TRBD1 aligns across 7 bases. This CDR3 region has 13 residues. With V trimmed by 5 bases and J by 7 bases, 4 bases remained unmatched. Germline V gives CDR1 SEHNR, CDR2 FQNEAQ (reference sequence). CDR3 residues: CASSDRQGEKLFF. The DNA for the CDR3 is TGTGCCAGCAGCGACCGACAGGGTGAAAAACTGTTTTTT.

This clonotype was seen only a few times. The chain employs TRBV5-4 and TRBJ2-2, with 10 bases aligning to TRBD2. The ends lost 1 base at V and 4 bases at J; junction bases unmatched: 1. The CDR3 spans 15 residues. Per the germline V gene, CDR1 is SGHNT and CDR2 is YYREEE (reference sequence). The CDR3 spells CASSLIAGGTGELFF. CDR3 sequence (DNA): TGTGCCAGCAGCTTGATAGCGGGGGGCACCGGGGAGCTGTTTTTT.

The V gene is TRBV4-3, the J gene TRBJ2-2; D gene uncertain. CDR1 and CDR2 (germline): LGHNA, YSLEER. The CDR3 length is 16 residues. V was pared by 1 base and J by 0 bases, with 9 bases between. The CDR3 region is CASSQGFRANTGELFF. CDR3 coding DNA: TGCGCCAGCAGCCAAGGATTCCGCGCGAACACCGGGGAGCTGTTTTTT.

This clonotype was seen a few times. This chain joins TRBV7-9 and TRBJ2-7; D ambiguous. The germline gives CDR1 SEHNR, CDR2 FQNEAQ (reference sequence). Trimming left V 5 bases short and J 7 bases short, with 21 bases between. The CDR3 sequence is 15 residues long. The CDR3 is CASSAGVGSRLEQYF. The CDR3 DNA follows: TGTGCCAGCAGCGCCGGCGTGGGGTCCCGGTTGGAGCAGTACTTC.

This clonotype was counted between two and nine times. The chain joins TRBV4-3 to TRBJ1-4; TRBD1 matches at 7 bases. Looked up from germline, CDR1 is LGHNA and CDR2 is YSLEER. V was clipped by 2 bases and J by 5 bases; unmatched bases: 8. CDR3 length: 16 residues. The CDR3 DNA reads as TGCGCCAGCAGCCAATCATGGACAGGTCGAAATGAAAAACTGTTTTTT. It specifies CASSQSWTGRNEKLFF.

This clonotype was seen many times. This sequence joins TRBV7-8 and TRBJ2-2; D is perhaps TRBD1 (5 bases). Trimming left V 3 bases short and J 0 bases short, with 14 bases between. The CDR3 covers 17 residues. Germline V gives CDR1 SGHVS, CDR2 FQNEAQ. The CDR3 DNA sequence: TGTGCCAGCAGCTTGATGCCGGGCAGGGCGAACACCGGGGAGCTGTTTTTT. Its translation is CASSLMPGRANTGELFF.

This sequence joins TRBV7-2 and TRBJ1-6; D remains unclear. This CDR3 has 14 residues. The V and J ends lost 2 bases and 6 bases respectively, with 8 bases between them. Germline-derived CDR1 and CDR2 are SGHTA and FQGNSA. CDR3 nucleotide sequence: TGTGCCAGCAGCTTACGTAGAAGTAATTCACCCCTCCACTTT. Protein product: CASSLRRSNSPLHF. Looking up the rest from reference TRBV7-2 and TRBJ1-6 gives the full variable domain: GAGVSQSPSNKVTEKGKDVELRCDPISGHTALYWYRQSLGQGLEFLIYFQGNSAPDKSGLPSDRFSAERTGGSVSTLTIQRTQQEDSAVYLCASSLRRSNSPLHFGNGTRLTVT.

To note about this clonotype: The CDR3 end shows no conserved phenylalanine or tryptophan, and so a read error is likely. It is unclear where the CDR3 begins or ends on the DNA, so no DNA is shown, and the CDR3 is as TCRdb lists it. The chain has TRBV25-1 and TRBJ2-5; the table's D call, TRBD1, has no DNA check behind it. The CDR3 is 13 residues long, counting both termini. The germline V gene has CDR1 MGHDK and CDR2 SYGVNS. The CDR3 protein is CASTTGSGYTFGS.

This clonotype showed up many times. This chain joins TRBV6-5 and TRBJ1-6; D gene unclear. Deletions cut 0 bases from V and 15 bases from J, with 6 bases between. This CDR3 spans 11 amino acids. CDR1 is MNHEY and CDR2 is SVGAGI in the germline V gene. CDR3 nucleotides: TGTGCCAGCAGTTACTCCGGGAACCTCCACTTT. Translating gives CASSYSGNLHF.

This clonotype was recorded a few times. The chain has TRBV19 and TRBJ1-2; D is unresolved. V was trimmed by 1 base and J by 1 base, leaving 7 bases between them. CDR3 length equals 14 residues. The germline V gene has CDR1 LNHDA and CDR2 SQIVND (reference sequence). CDR3 DNA sequence: TGTGCCAGTAGTATAGCGTGGGGTAACTATGGCTACACCTTC. It codes for CASSIAWGNYGYTF.

This clonotype has just a few counts. CDR3 coding DNA: TGTGCCACCAGCAGAGAATTGGACTATGGCTACACCTTC. Protein sequence: CATSRELDYGYTF. The chain uses TRBV15 and TRBJ1-2; D unclear. The V and J ends lost 0 bases and 3 bases respectively, with 5 bases between them. The CDR3 length is 13 residues. Germline V gene sequence: CDR1 LNHNV, CDR2 YYDKDF (reference sequence).

This clonotype occurred a few times. One junction end does not reproduce the germline sequence, and a read error may be involved. This chain connects TRBV2 to TRBJ1-5; D may be TRBD1 (5 bases). Germline-derived CDR1 and CDR2 are SNHLY and FYNNEI. This CDR3 comprises 8 residues. The CDR3 sequence: CASRATVF. CDR3 DNA sequence: TGTGCCAGCAGGGCGACAGTTTTT.

The sample holds a few counts of this clonotype. This sequence joins TRBV4-3 and TRBJ2-5; 7 bases are shared with TRBD2. CDR3 length: 18 amino acids. V shed 0 bases, J shed 1 base, and the junction held 11 bases outside the gene matches. Germline V gene lookup returns CDR1 LGHNA and CDR2 YSLEER. The CDR3 sequence: CASSQDAPGGAFQETQYF. DNA of the CDR3: TGCGCCAGCAGCCAAGATGCCCCGGGGGGAGCTTTCCAAGAGACCCAGTACTTC.

This clonotype was seen repeatedly, ten times or more. The chain is built from TRBV6-6 and TRBJ2-7, with D perhaps TRBD2 (5 bases). The CDR3 extends over 13 amino acids. Per germline, CDR1 MNHNY and CDR2 SVGAGI (reference sequence). Trimming left V 3 bases short and J 2 bases short, with 8 bases between. CDR3 coding DNA: TGTGCCAGCAGTTATGGACTCACCTACGAGCAGTACTTC. Protein: CASSYGLTYEQYF.

About this clonotype: This may be a read error, as it is one base from a much larger clone. The chain employs TRBV19 and TRBJ1-1; D is undetermined. The CDR3 length is 16 residues. CDR1 and CDR2 (germline): LNHDA, SQIVND (reference sequence). CDR3 in amino acids: CASSIKTMTPWGEASF. The CDR3 nucleotides are TGTGCCAGTAGTATTAAAACCATGACACCTTGGGGTGAAGCTTCCTTT.

The sample holds many counts of this clonotype. The chain uses TRBV7-6 and TRBJ1-3; the D is unclear. Trimming took 3 bases from V and 0 from J, leaving 9 bases between them. The CDR3 is 15 residues long. Germline lookup yields CDR1 SGHVS and CDR2 FNYEAQ. The CDR3 bases are TGTGCCAGCAGCTTTGGGGAACACTCTGGAAACACCATATATTTT. Its protein is CASSFGEHSGNTIYF.